The 24 T cell receptor beta chains in this list originate from one sample, sequenced in a study of human T cells and chemical hapten exposure. Time point here: patch test 1, 2 weeks after DPC sensitization. The treatment is: therapeutic diphenylcyclopropenone sensitization with weekly scalp DPC. TCRdb itself ran the RACE reads through MiXCR, one entry per CDR3 protein. The sample includes 150,000 to 200,000 distinct CDR3 sequences, about 15% of them seen just once. The sequencing here drew on whole blood, taken in connection with sensitization to the hapten diphenylcyclopropenone (DPC). Every receptor here comes from a woman in her twenties or thirties with alopecia areata. Some clones in this sample may be carry-over from other donors' samples.

This clonotype has at least ten counts. The CDR3 loop is CASSSGQGADTQYF. In DNA, the CDR3 is TGTGCCAGCAGCTCGGGACAGGGGGCAGATACGCAGTATTTT. J is TRBJ2-3 and V is TRBV7-2, with TRBD1 matching over 11 bases. J was trimmed by 4 bases and V by 4 bases; bases with no gene match: 1. Germline CDR1 SGHTA, CDR2 FQGNSA. CDR3 length equals 14 residues.

This clonotype was seen a handful of times. The gene calls are TRBV5-1 and TRBJ2-3; 12 bases fit TRBD2. This CDR3 comprises 15 residues. Per germline, CDR1 SGHRS and CDR2 YFSETQ. The J segment lost 6 bases and the V segment lost 4 bases, leaving 6 bases of the junction unmatched. CDR3 loop: CASSPLAGGGDTQYF. The DNA for the CDR3 is TGCGCCAGCAGCCCACTAGCGGGAGGAGGTGATACGCAGTATTTT.

This chain uses TRBV30 with TRBJ2-1; D gene unclear. Per the germline V gene, CDR1 is GTSNPN and CDR2 is SVGIG (reference sequence). The CDR3 loop spans 11 amino acids. With 1 base removed from V and 9 bases from J, the gap between germline ends came to 7 bases. DNA of the CDR3: TGTGCCTGGAGTGCGGCTGCTGAGCAGTTCTTC. Its protein product is CAWSAAAEQFF.

The V gene is TRBV29-1, the J gene TRBJ2-1, with 9 bases lining up with TRBD1. Per the germline V gene, CDR1 is SQVTM and CDR2 is ANQGSEA. CDR3 length: 16 residues. The V segment lost 1 base and the J segment 12 bases; nucleotides outside the gene matches: 16. CDR3 sequence (DNA): TGCAGCGTTGAAGGCCGACAGGGGGAGGTCCAGGTTGGGCAGTTCTTC. Translation: CSVEGRQGEVQVGQFF.

The J gene is TRBJ2-7, the V gene TRBV6-2 or TRBV6-3; D is ambiguous. Germline CDR1 and CDR2: MNHEY and SVGEGT. The V and J ends lost 3 bases and 0 bases respectively, with 12 bases between them. The CDR3 runs to 15 residues. The CDR3 bases are TGTGCCAGCAGTTATGATTACACGAGCTCCTACGAGCAGTACTTC. Translating gives CASSYDYTSSYEQYF.

This clonotype was recorded a few times. The chain has TRBV10-3 and TRBJ2-5, with D uncertain. V was pared by 8 bases and J by 1 base, with 11 bases between. The length of the CDR3 is 13 residues. Germline lookup yields CDR1 ENHRY and CDR2 SYGVKD. The CDR3 sequence is CAIGGGAQETQYF. As DNA, the CDR3 is TGTGCCATCGGTGGCGGAGCCCAAGAGACCCAGTACTTC.

This clonotype has a handful of counts. J is TRBJ1-6 and V is TRBV3-1, with D unclear. Trimming took 0 bases from V and 0 from J, leaving 15 bases between them. The CDR3 covers 19 residues. Germline V gene sequence: CDR1 LGHDT, CDR2 YNNKEL (reference sequence). CDR3: CASSQDLGGLRSYNSPLHF. CDR3 DNA sequence: TGTGCCAGCAGCCAAGATCTCGGCGGGCTCCGCTCCTATAATTCACCCCTCCACTTT. Supplemented by reference TRBV3-1 and TRBJ1-6, the full variable domain reads DTAVSQTPKYLVTQMGNDKSIKCEQNLGHDTMYWYKQDSKKFLKIMFSYNNKELIINETVPNRFSPKSPDKAHLNLHINSLELGDSAVYFCASSQDLGGLRSYNSPLHFGNGTRLTVT.

In this sample, this clonotype turned up a few times. The chain is built from TRBV20-1 and TRBJ2-2, with TRBD2 matching over 10 bases. CDR1 is DFQATT, CDR2 SNEGSKA, per germline (reference sequence). The CDR3 spans 14 residues. V shed 3 bases, J shed 9 bases, and the junction held 7 bases outside the gene matches. The CDR3 region is CSASPAGGPRELFF. The CDR3 DNA sequence: TGCAGTGCTAGTCCAGCGGGGGGGCCCCGGGAGCTGTTTTTT.

Remarks on this clonotype: The junction differs from germline at one of its ends, possibly a read error. The V and J genes are TRBV2 and TRBJ1-3; D call uncertain. This CDR3 contains 12 residues. The germline V gene encodes CDR1 SNHLY and CDR2 FYNNEI. The CDR3 here is CTSSVHGNTIYF. The CDR3 nucleotides are TGTACCAGCAGTGTCCATGGAAACACCATATATTTT. The full variable domain, in which reference TRBV2 and TRBJ1-3 provide the parts outside the CDR3, is EPEVTQTPSHQVTQMGQEVILRCVPISNHLYFYWYRQILGQKVEFLVSFYNNEISEKSEIFDDQFSVERPDGSNFTLKIRSTKLEDSAMYFCTSSVHGNTIYFGEGSWLTVV.

This clonotype occurred a few times. This chain links TRBV7-2 with TRBJ2-6, with 7 bases fitting TRBD1. Germline V gene lookup returns CDR1 SGHTA and CDR2 FQGNSA. V was pared by 5 bases and J by 2 bases, with 6 bases of the junction left unmatched. The CDR3 extends over 16 amino acids. The CDR3 region has the DNA TGTGCCAGCAGCAACAGACAGGGAGCTGGGGCCAACGTCCTGACTTTC. Its translation: CASSNRQGAGANVLTF.

This rearrangement joins TRBV2 to TRBJ2-6; either TRBD1 or TRBD2 may fit D (5 bases each). The germline V gene has CDR1 SNHLY and CDR2 FYNNEI. V gave up 6 bases and J gave up 0 bases, with 18 bases separating them. The CDR3 spans 18 residues. The CDR3 coding sequence is TGTGCCAGCAGGAGGCAACCGGGACCGCTCTCTGGGGCCAACGTCCTGACTTTC. Translation gives CASRRQPGPLSGANVLTF.

The chain has TRBV6-2 or TRBV6-3 and TRBJ2-3, with 9 nucleotides matching TRBD2. Germline values: CDR1 MNHEY, CDR2 SVGEGT. The CDR3 spans 15 residues. With V trimmed by 0 bases and J by 6 bases, 4 bases remained unmatched. CDR3 amino acids: CASSYSAGLADTQYF. CDR3 nucleotides: TGTGCCAGCAGTTACTCGGCGGGACTAGCCGATACGCAGTATTTT.

This clonotype was detected a few times. The J gene is TRBJ2-3, the V gene TRBV7-9; 13 nucleotides match TRBD2. Germline CDR1 SEHNR, CDR2 FQNEAQ (reference sequence). V was pared by 5 bases and J by 0 bases, with 5 bases of the junction left unmatched. The CDR3 sequence is 17 residues long. DNA for the CDR3: TGTGCCAGCAGCCGACTAGCGGGGGGCTCTAGCACAGATACGCAGTATTTT. It encodes CASSRLAGGSSTDTQYF. The whole variable domain, remainder taken from reference TRBV7-9 and TRBJ2-3, is DTGVSQNPRHKITKRGQNVTFRCDPISEHNRLYWYRQTLGQGPEFLTYFQNEAQLEKSRLLSDRFSAERPKGSFSTLEIQRTEQGDSAMYLCASSRLAGGSSTDTQYFGPGTRLTVL.

This chain uses TRBV20-1 with TRBJ1-4; TRBD1 agrees at 9 bases. Trimming removed 6 bases from V and 3 bases from J; junction bases left unmatched: 8. The CDR3 runs 15 residues. Germline V gives CDR1 DFQATT, CDR2 SNEGSKA (reference sequence). The CDR3 bases are TGCAGTGCCATCCGGGACAGGGCGCCTAATGAAAAACTGTTTTTT. Its translation is CSAIRDRAPNEKLFF.

The chain couples TRBV28 to TRBJ2-3, with 12 bases identical to TRBD2. V lost 7 bases to trimming and J lost 4 bases; unmatched junction nucleotides: 6. CDR1 MDHEN and CDR2 SYDVKM come from the germline V gene. This CDR3 is 15 amino acids long. The CDR3 DNA is TGTGCCAGCACCTCTAGCGGGGGGGGCCCAGATACGCAGTATTTT. Encoded protein: CASTSSGGGPDTQYF. The full variable domain, rest sourced from reference TRBV28 and TRBJ2-3, is DVKVTQSSRYLVKRTGEKVFLECVQDMDHENMFWYRQDPGLGLRLIYFSYDVKMKEKGDIPEGYSVSREKKERFSLILESASTNQTSMYLCASTSSGGGPDTQYFGPGTRLTVL.

This clonotype was detected only a few times. The chain carries TRBV7-9 and TRBJ1-3; weak D call: TRBD1 (5 bases). V was pared by 4 bases and J by 9 bases, with 16 bases between. The CDR3 totals 14 residues. Germline values: CDR1 SEHNR, CDR2 FQNEAQ (reference sequence). The CDR3 coding sequence is TGTGCCAGCAGCTCACAGGTTTATCTTGCCACCATATATTTT. The encoded protein is CASSSQVYLATIYF.

The rearrangement uses TRBV24-1 and TRBJ1-5, with D hard to call. V lost 3 bases and J lost 7, with 33 bases in between. This CDR3 spans 21 amino acids. The germline CDR1 and CDR2 sequences are KGHDR and SFDVKD. The DNA for the CDR3 is TGTGCCACCAGTGATCTCCCTAATAAGTTGAACGGACGGCCCTTGGGGCAGCCCCAGCATTTT. Amino acids: CATSDLPNKLNGRPLGQPQHF.

This clonotype was counted a few times. The chain recombines TRBV4-3 with TRBJ1-1, with D hard to call. Trimming removed 0 bases at V and 1 base at J, with 12 bases between. CDR1 and CDR2 (germline): LGHNA, YSLEER. There are 16 residues in the CDR3. In DNA form, the CDR3 reads TGCGCCAGCAGCCAAGATACGGGCCGGACGAACACTGAAGCTTTCTTT. Translation: CASSQDTGRTNTEAFF.

The J gene is TRBJ1-2, the V gene TRBV2; D unclear. This CDR3 has 14 amino acids. Looked up from germline, CDR1 is SNHLY and CDR2 is FYNNEI. Trimming removed 2 bases at V and 4 bases at J, with 11 bases between. The CDR3 reads CASSEQESSYGYTF. The CDR3 DNA sequence: TGTGCCAGCAGTGAACAGGAGTCAAGCTATGGCTACACCTTC.

This clonotype came up a few times. The chain is built from TRBV30 and TRBJ1-1; D call uncertain. Trimming stripped 5 bases from V and 3 bases from J, with 13 bases between. CDR3 length equals 13 residues. Germline assignment: CDR1 GTSNPN and CDR2 SVGIG (reference sequence). DNA for the CDR3: TGTGCCTGGCGCGCTCTAAGGGACACTGAAGCTTTCTTT. This encodes CAWRALRDTEAFF.

This clonotype showed up just a few times. The V and J genes are TRBV4-3 and TRBJ2-3; D ambiguous. The CDR3 runs 16 residues. V was cut by 1 base and J by 1 base, with 12 bases left in between. Per germline, CDR1 LGHNA and CDR2 YSLEER. CDR3: CASSQASRAGTDTQYF. CDR3 coding DNA: TGCGCCAGCAGCCAAGCCTCTCGGGCAGGCACAGATACGCAGTATTTT.

The J gene is TRBJ1-1, the V gene TRBV29-1; no clear D. V dropped 5 bases and J dropped 1 base, with 11 bases sitting between them. CDR1 SQVTM and CDR2 ANQGSEA come from the germline V gene. The CDR3 sequence is 13 residues long. This chain's CDR3 is CSVHLSANTEAFF. Here the CDR3 DNA reads TGCAGCGTTCACCTCAGCGCGAACACTGAAGCTTTCTTT.

CDR3 nucleotides: TGCGCCAGCAGCCAAGAAGCGGTAGCGGGGGCTTACGAGCAGTACTTC. Its protein is CASSQEAVAGAYEQYF. This sequence joins TRBV4-3 and TRBJ2-7, with 9 bases that match TRBD2. This CDR3 is built from 16 residues. CDR1 and CDR2 (germline): LGHNA, YSLEER. V lost 0 bases to trimming and J lost 4 bases; unmatched junction nucleotides: 7.

This clonotype came up many times. This sequence joins TRBV7-9 and TRBJ1-4, with 7 bases that match TRBD1. The CDR3 has 18 amino acids. Germline loops: CDR1 SEHNR, CDR2 FQNEAQ (reference sequence). Trimming removed 1 base from V and 1 base from J; junction bases left unmatched: 9. CDR3 nucleotide sequence: TGTGCCAGCAGCTTAGTGCGGACAGGACCTGGAACTAATGAAAAACTGTTTTTT. Translating it yields CASSLVRTGPGTNEKLFF.